This record covers a single TCR beta chain. What it binds is unknown. The entry originates in a study of cytomegalovirus exposure and HLA in healthy donors. On the study more broadly: Tens of millions of unique TCRs, all from HLA-typed donors, were included in an early release of the data. Broader study findings: Rarity marked most TCR sequences, yet some public TCRs occurred in many donors.

The study ran its PCR with 60 Vbeta and 13 Jbeta primers. TCRdb keeps only in-frame clones here, not all; method: immunoSEQ multiplex PCR. The sample consists of under 250,000 clones, more than 75% of them appearing once. The CDR3 spans 16 residues. The chain combines TRBV21-1 with TRBJ1-5; the table's TRBD1 call for D was not verified on the DNA. TRBV21-1 is deemed a pseudogene. The receptor was derived from a human donor in good health. Input material: PBMCs. The CDR3 bases are TGTGCCAGCAGCGAAGGGGACAGGGGGCAGGGGCAGCCCCAGCATTTT. Translated, it gives CASSEGDRGQGQPQHF.